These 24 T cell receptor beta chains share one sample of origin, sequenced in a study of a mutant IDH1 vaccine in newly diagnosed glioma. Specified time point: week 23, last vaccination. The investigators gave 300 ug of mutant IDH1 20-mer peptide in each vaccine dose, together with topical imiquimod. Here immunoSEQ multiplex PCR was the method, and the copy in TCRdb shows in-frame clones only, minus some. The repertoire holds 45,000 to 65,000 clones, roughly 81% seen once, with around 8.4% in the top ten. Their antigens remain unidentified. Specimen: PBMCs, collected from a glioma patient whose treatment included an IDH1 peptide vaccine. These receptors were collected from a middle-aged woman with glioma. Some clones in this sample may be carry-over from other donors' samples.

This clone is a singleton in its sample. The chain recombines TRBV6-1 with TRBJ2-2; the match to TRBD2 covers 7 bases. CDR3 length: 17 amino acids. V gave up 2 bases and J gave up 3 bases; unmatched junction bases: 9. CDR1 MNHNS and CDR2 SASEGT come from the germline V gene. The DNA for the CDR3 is TGTGCCAGCAGTGAATGGGGGAGGGCCTTGGACACCGGGGAGCTGTTTTTT. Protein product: CASSEWGRALDTGELFF.

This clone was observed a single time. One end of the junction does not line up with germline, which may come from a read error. CDR3 amino acids: CASSRAGGNQPQHF. In nucleotides, the CDR3 is TGTGCCAGCAGCCGAGCAGGGGGCAACCAGCCCCAGCATTTT. The V and J genes are TRBV14 and TRBJ1-5; 8 positions agree with TRBD1. Per the germline V gene, CDR1 is SGHDN and CDR2 is FVKESK. The CDR3 length is 14 residues.

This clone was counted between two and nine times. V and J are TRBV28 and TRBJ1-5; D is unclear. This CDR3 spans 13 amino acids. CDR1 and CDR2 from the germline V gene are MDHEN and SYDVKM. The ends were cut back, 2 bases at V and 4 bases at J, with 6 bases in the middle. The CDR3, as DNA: TGTGCCAGCAGTTTACCGCTTAATCAGCCCCAGCATTTT. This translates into CASSLPLNQPQHF.

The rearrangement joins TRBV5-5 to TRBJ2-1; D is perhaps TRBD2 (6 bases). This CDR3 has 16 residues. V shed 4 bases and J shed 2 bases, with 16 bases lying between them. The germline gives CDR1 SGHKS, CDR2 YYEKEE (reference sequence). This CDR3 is CASSPGRGRTYNEQFF. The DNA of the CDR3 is TGTGCCAGCAGCCCCGGGCGGGGCAGGACCTACAATGAGCAGTTCTTC.

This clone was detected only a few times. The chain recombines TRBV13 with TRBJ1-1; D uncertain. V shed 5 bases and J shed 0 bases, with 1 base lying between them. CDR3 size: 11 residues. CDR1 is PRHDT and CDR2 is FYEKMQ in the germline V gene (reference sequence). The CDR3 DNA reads TGTGCCAGCAGCATGAACACTGAAGCTTTCTTT. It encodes CASSMNTEAFF.

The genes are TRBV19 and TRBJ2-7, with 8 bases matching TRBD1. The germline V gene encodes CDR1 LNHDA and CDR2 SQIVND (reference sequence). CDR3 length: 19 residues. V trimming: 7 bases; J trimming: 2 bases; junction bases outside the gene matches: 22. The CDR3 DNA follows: TGTGCCAGTACCCGAGACCGGGACAGGTTTTCCCTTGTCACCTACGAGCAGTACTTC. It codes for CASTRDRDRFSLVTYEQYF.

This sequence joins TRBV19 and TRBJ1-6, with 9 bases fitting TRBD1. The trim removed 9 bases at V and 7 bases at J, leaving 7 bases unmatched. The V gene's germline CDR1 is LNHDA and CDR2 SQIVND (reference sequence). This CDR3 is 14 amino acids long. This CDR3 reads CASQVTGGNSPLHF. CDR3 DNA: TGTGCCAGCCAGGTGACAGGGGGAAATTCACCCCTCCACTTT.

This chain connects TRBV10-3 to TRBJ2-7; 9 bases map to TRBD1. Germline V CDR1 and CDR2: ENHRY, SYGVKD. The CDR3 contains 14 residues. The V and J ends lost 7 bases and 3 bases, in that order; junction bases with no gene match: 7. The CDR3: CAIKPRDRDYEQYF. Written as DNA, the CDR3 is TGTGCCATCAAGCCTCGGGACAGGGACTACGAGCAGTACTTC.

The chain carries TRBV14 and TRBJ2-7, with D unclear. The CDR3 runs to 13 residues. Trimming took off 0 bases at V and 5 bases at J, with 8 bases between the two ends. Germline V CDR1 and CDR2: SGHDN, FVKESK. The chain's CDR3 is CASSQDYGDEQYF. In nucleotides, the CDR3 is TGTGCCAGCAGCCAAGATTACGGAGACGAGCAGTACTTC.

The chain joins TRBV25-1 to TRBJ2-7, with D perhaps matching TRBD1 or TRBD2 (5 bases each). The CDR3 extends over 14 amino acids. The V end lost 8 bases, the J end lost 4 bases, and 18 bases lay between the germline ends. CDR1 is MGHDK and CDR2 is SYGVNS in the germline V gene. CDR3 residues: CASGRAGTEYEQYF. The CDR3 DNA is TGTGCCAGCGGGCGAGCCGGGACGGAGTACGAGCAGTACTTC.

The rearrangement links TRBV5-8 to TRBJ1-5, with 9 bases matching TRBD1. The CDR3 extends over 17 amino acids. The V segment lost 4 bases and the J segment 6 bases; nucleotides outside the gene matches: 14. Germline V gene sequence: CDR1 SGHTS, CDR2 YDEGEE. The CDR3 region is CASSLFSPGQGTQPQHF. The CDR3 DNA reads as TGTGCCAGCAGCCTCTTTTCTCCGGGACAGGGTACTCAGCCCCAGCATTTT.

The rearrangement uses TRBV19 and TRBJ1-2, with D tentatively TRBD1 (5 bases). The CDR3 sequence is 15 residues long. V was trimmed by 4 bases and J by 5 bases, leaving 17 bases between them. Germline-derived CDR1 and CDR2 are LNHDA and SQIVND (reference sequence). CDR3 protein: CASSRLRDSRYGYTF. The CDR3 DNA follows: TGTGCCAGTAGTAGACTTCGGGACTCGAGGTATGGCTACACCTTC.

CDR3 DNA: TGCGCCAGCAGCTTGGGAGGGTCCGGTGGCTACACCTTC. As protein: CASSLGGSGGYTF. This sequence joins TRBV5-1 and TRBJ1-2; D is undetermined. Between the trimmed V and J ends, which lost 0 bases and 7 bases, there was a span of 10 bases. Germline lookup yields CDR1 SGHRS and CDR2 YFSETQ. This CDR3 has 13 amino acids. Filled out from reference TRBV5-1 and TRBJ1-2, the complete variable domain reads KAGVTQTPRYLIKTRGQQVTLSCSPISGHRSVSWYQQTPGQGLQFLFEYFSETQRNKGNFPGRFSGRQFSNSRSEMNVSTLELGDSALYLCASSLGGSGGYTFGSGTRLTVV.

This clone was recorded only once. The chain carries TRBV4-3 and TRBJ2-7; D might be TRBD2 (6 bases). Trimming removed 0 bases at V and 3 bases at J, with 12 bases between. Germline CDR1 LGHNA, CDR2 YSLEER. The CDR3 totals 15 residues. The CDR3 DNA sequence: TGCGCCAGCAGCCAAGAGGGGGACTCACTCTACGAGCAGTACTTC. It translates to CASSQEGDSLYEQYF.

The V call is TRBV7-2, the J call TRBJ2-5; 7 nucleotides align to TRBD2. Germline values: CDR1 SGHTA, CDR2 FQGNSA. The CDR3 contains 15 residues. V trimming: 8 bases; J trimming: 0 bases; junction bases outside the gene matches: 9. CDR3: CASCPFGGNQETQYF. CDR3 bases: TGTGCCAGCTGTCCATTCGGGGGGAACCAAGAGACCCAGTACTTC.

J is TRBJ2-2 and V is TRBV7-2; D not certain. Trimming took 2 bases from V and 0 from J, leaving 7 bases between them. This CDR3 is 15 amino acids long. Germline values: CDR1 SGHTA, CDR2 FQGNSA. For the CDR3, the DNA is TGTGCCAGCAGCTTATCGGTAGCGAACACCGGGGAGCTGTTTTTT. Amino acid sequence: CASSLSVANTGELFF.

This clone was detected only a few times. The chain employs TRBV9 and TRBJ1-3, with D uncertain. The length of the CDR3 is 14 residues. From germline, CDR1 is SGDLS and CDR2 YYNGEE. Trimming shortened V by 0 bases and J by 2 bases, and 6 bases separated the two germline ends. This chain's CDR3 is CASSVAVTGNTIYF. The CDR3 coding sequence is TGTGCCAGCAGCGTAGCTGTTACTGGAAACACCATATATTTT.

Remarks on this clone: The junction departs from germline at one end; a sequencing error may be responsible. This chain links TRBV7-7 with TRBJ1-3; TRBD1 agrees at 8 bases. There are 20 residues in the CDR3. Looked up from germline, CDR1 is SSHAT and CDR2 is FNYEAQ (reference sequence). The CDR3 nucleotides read TGTGCTAGCAGCTTATACCCAGGGGGCATTTCCGAAGGCTCTGGAAACACCATATATTTT. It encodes CASSLYPGGISEGSGNTIYF. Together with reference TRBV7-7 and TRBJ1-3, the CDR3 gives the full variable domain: GAGVSQSPRYKVTKRGQDVTLRCDPISSHATLYWYQQALGQGPEFLTYFNYEAQPDKSGLPSDRFSAERPEGSISTLTIQRTEQRDSAMYRCASSLYPGGISEGSGNTIYFGEGSWLTVV.

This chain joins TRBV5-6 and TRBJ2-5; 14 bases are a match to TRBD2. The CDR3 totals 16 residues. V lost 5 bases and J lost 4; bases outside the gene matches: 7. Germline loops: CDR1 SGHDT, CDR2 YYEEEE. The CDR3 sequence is CASRRLAGGHLETQYF. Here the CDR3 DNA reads TGTGCCAGCAGGCGACTAGCGGGGGGGCATTTAGAGACCCAGTACTTC.

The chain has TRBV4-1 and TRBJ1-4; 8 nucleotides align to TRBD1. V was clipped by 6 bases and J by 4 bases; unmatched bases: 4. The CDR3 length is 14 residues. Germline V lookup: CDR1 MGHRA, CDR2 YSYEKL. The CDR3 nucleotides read TGCGCCAGCAGAAGGACAGGGTTTAATGAAAAACTGTTTTTT. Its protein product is CASRRTGFNEKLFF.

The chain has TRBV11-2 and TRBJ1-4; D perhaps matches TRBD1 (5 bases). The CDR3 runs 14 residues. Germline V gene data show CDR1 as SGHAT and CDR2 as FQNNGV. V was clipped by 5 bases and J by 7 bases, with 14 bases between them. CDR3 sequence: CASSRGERGEKLFF. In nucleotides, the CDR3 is TGTGCCAGCAGCCGAGGGGAACGCGGTGAAAAACTGTTTTTT.

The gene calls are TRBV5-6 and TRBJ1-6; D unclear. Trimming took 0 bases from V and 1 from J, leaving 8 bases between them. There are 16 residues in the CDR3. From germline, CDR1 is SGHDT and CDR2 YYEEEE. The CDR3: CASSLVAPSYNSPLHF. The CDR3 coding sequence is TGTGCCAGCAGCTTGGTGGCACCATCCTATAATTCACCCCTCCACTTT.

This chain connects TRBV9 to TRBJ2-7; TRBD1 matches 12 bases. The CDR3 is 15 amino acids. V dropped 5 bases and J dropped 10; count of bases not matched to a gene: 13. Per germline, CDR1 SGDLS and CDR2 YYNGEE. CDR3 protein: CASSGLMGQGAPQYF. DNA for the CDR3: TGTGCCAGCAGTGGACTAATGGGACAGGGGGCCCCTCAGTACTTC. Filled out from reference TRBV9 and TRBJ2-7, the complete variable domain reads DSGVTQTPKHLITATGQRVTLRCSPRSGDLSVYWYQQSLDQGLQFLIQYYNGEERAKGNILERFSAQQFPDLHSELNLSSLELGDSALYFCASSGLMGQGAPQYFGPGTRLTVT.

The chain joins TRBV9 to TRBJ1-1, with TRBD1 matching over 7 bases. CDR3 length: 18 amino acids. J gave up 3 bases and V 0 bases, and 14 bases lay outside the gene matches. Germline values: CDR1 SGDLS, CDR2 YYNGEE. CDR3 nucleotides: TGTGCCAGCAGCGTAGGGGGCAGGGGGGACCTCGGTGACACTGAAGCTTTCTTT. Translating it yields CASSVGGRGDLGDTEAFF.